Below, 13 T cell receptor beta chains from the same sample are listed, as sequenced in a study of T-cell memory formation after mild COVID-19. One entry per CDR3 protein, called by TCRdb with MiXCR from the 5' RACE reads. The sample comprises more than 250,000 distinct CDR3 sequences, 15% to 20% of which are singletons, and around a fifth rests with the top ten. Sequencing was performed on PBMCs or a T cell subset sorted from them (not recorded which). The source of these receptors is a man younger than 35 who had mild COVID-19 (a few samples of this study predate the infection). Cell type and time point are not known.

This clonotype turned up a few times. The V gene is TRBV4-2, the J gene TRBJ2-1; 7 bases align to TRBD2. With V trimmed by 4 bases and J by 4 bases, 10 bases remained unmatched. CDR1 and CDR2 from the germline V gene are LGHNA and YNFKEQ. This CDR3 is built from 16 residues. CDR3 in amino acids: CASSPGGIAGYNEQFF. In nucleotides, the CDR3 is TGTGCCAGCAGCCCCGGGGGGATAGCAGGGTACAATGAGCAGTTCTTC.

DNA for the CDR3: TGTGCCACCAGCTCCTTTGGGGACATGGAGCAGTATTTT. It encodes CATSSFGDMEQYF. The chain has TRBV15 and TRBJ2-3, with D perhaps TRBD1 (6 bases). This CDR3 comprises 13 residues. Trimming shortened V by 5 bases and J by 11 bases, and 17 bases separated the two germline ends. Germline CDR1 is LNHNV and CDR2 is YYDKDF (reference sequence).

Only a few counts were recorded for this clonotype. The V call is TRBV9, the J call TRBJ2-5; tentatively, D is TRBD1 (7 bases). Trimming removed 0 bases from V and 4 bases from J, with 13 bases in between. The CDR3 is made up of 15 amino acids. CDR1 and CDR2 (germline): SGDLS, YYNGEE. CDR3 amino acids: CASSVGQGGGETQYF. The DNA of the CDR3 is TGTGCCAGCAGCGTAGGTCAGGGGGGAGGAGAGACCCAGTACTTC.

The CDR3 DNA reads as TGTGCCAGCACCTCAGGGACTCACAACGATCAGCCCCAGCATTTT. Translation: CASTSGTHNDQPQHF. The chain links TRBV6-2 or TRBV6-3 to TRBJ1-5; maybe TRBD1 (5 bases). Germline V gene data show CDR1 as MNHEY and CDR2 as SVGEGT. The CDR3 has 15 residues. The V end was cut by 7 bases, the J end by 5 bases, with 18 bases between.

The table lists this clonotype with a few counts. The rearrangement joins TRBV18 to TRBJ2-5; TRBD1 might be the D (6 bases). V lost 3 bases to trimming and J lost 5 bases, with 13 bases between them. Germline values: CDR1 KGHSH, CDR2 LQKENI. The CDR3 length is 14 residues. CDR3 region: CASSPAGAEETQYF. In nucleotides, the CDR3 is TGTGCCAGCTCACCGGCAGGGGCGGAGGAGACCCAGTACTTC.

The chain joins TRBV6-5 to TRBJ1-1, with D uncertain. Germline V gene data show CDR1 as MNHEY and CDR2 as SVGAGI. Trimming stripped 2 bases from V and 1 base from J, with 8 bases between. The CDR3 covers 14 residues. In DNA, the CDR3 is TGTGCCAGCAGTTACGGGTGGGGGAACACTGAAGCTTTCTTT. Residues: CASSYGWGNTEAFF.

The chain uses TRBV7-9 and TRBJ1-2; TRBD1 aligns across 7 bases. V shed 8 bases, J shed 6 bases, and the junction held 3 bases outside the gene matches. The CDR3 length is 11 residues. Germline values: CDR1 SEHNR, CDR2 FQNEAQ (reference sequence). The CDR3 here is CASVQGNGYTF. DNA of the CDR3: TGTGCCAGCGTACAGGGGAATGGCTACACCTTC.

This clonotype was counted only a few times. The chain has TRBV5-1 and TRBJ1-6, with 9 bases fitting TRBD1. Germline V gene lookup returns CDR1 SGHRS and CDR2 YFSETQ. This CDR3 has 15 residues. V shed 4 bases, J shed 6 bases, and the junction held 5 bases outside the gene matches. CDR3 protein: CASSGGQGPNSPLHF. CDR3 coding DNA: TGCGCCAGCAGCGGGGGACAGGGTCCTAATTCACCCCTCCACTTT.

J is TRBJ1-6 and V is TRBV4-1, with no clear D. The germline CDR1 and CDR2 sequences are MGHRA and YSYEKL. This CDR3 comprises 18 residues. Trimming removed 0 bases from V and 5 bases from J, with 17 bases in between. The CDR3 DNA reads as TGCGCCAGCAGCCAAGAAAACCGTATTCGCATTAATAATTCACCCCTCCACTTT. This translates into CASSQENRIRINNSPLHF.

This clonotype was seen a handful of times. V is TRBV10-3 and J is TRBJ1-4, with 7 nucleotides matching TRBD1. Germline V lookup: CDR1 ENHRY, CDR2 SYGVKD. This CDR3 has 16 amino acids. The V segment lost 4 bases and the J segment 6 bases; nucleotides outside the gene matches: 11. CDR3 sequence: CAISGGPDRLHEKLFF. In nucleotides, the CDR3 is TGTGCCATCAGTGGGGGACCGGACAGGCTTCATGAAAAACTGTTTTTT.

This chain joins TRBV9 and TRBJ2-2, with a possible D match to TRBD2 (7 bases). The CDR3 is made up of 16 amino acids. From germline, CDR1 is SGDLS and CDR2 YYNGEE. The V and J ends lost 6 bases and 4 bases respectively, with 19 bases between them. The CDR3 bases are TGTGCCAGCATGCGTGGGGGGGCCCCCGCCACCGGGGAGCTGTTTTTT. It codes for CASMRGGAPATGELFF.

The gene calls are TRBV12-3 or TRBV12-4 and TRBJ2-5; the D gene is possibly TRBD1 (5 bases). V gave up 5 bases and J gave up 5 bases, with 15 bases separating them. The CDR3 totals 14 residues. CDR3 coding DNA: TGTGCCAGCAGTCTAGGGGCTTTGGGGGAGACCCAGTACTTC. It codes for CASSLGALGETQYF.

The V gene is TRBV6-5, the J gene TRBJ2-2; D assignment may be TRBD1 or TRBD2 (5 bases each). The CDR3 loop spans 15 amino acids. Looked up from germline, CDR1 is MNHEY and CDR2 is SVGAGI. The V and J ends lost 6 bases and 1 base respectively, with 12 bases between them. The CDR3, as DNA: TGTGCCAGCAGACCGGGACCGAGGAACACCGGGGAGCTGTTTTTT. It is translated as CASRPGPRNTGELFF.